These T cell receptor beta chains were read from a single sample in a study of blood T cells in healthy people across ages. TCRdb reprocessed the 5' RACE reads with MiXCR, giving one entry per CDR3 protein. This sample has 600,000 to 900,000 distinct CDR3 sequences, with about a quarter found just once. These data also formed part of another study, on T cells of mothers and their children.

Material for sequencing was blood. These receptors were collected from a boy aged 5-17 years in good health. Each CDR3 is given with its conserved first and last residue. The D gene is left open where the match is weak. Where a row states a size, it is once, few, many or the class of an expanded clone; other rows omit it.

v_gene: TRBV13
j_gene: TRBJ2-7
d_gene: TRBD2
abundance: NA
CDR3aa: CASSLRTSGGVSSYEQYF
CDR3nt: TGTGCCAGCAGCTTGAGGACTAGCGGGGGGGTCAGCTCCTACGAGCAGTACTTC

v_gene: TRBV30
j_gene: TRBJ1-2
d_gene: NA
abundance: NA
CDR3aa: CAWSKTWGYTF
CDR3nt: TGTGCCTGGAGTAAAACATGGGGCTACACCTTC

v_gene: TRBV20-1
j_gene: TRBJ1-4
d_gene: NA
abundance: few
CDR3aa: CSASGSGDEKLFF
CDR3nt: TGCAGTGCTAGTGGGTCAGGGGACGAAAAACTGTTTTTT

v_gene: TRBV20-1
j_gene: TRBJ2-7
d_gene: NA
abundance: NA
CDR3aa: CSAGLAYEQYF
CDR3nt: TGCAGTGCGGGACTTGCCTACGAGCAGTACTTC

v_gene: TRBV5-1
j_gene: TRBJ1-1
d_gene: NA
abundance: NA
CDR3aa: CASRVMMNTEAFF
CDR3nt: TGCGCCAGCAGGGTCATGATGAACACTGAAGCTTTCTTT

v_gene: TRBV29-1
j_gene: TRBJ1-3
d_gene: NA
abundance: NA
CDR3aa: CSVEDYGGNTIYF
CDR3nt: TGCAGCGTTGAAGATTACGGCGGAAACACCATATATTTT

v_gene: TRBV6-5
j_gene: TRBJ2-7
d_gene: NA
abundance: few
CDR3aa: CASSSLGKSEQYF
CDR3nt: TGTGCCAGCAGTTCGCTCGGGAAAAGCGAGCAGTACTTC

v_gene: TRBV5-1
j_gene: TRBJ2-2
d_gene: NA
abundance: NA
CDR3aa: CASSLFANTGELFF
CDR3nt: TGCGCCAGCAGCTTGTTTGCGAACACCGGGGAGCTGTTTTTT

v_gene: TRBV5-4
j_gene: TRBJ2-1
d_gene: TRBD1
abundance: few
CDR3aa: CASSRLPRGTYNEQFF
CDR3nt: TGTGCCAGCAGTCGCCTCCCCAGGGGGACCTACAATGAGCAGTTCTTC

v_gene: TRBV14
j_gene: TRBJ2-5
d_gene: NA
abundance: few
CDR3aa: CASSQQNQETQYF
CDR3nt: TGTGCCAGCAGCCAACAGAACCAAGAGACCCAGTACTTC

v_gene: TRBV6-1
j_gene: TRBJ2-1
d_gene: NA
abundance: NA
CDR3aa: CAASTRRAANEQFF
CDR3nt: TGTGCCGCTTCGACTAGAAGAGCAGCGAATGAGCAGTTCTTC

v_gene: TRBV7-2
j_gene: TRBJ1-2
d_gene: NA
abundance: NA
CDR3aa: CASSLIFVRKPSNYGYTF
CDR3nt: TGTGCCAGCAGCTTAATTTTTGTTCGGAAACCCTCTAACTATGGCTACACCTTC

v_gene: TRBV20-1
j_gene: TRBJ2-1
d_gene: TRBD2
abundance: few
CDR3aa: CSASGGALRGNEQFF
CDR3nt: TGCAGTGCTAGCGGGGGGGCCTTGAGGGGCAATGAGCAGTTCTTC

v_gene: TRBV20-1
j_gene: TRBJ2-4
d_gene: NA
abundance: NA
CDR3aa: CSAVGEENIQYF
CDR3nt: TGCAGTGCGGTAGGGGAGGAAAACATTCAGTACTTC

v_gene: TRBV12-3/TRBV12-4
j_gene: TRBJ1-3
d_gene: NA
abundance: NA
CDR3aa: CASSFLQGSSGNTIYF
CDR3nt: TGTGCCAGCAGTTTTTTGCAGGGTTCGTCTGGAAACACCATATATTTT

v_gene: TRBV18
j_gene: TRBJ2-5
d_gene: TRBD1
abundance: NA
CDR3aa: CASSHGQVKRGETQYF
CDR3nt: TGTGCCAGCTCACACGGACAGGTGAAGAGGGGAGAGACCCAGTACTTC

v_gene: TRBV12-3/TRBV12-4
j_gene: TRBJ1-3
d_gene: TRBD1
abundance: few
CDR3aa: CASSPGTGARGTIYF
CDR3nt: TGTGCCAGCAGTCCCGGGACAGGGGCTCGTGGCACCATATATTTT

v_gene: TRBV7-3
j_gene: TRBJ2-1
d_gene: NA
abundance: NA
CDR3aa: CASSPKSAMNNEQFF
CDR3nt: TGTGCCAGCAGCCCAAAGTCGGCTATGAACAATGAGCAGTTCTTC

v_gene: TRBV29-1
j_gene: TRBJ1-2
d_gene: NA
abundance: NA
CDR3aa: CSVGTVYGYTF
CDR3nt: TGCAGCGTTGGTACGGTTTATGGCTACACCTTC

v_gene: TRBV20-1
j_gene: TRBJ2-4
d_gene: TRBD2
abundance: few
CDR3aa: CSARDQRGDIQYF
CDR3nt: TGCAGCGCTAGAGATCAGCGGGGGGACATTCAGTACTTC

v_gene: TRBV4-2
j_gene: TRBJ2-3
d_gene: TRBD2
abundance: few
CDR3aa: CASSQDVIAGVCGDTQYF
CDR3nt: TGTGCCAGCAGCCAAGACGTAATAGCGGGGGTCTGTGGGGATACGCAGTATTTT

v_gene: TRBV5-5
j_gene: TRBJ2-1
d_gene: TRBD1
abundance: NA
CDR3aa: CASSPPDRENEQFF
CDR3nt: TGTGCCAGCAGCCCCCCCGACAGGGAGAATGAGCAGTTCTTC

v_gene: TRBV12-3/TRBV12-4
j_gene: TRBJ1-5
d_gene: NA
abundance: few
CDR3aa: CASRPRGGNQPQHF
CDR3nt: TGTGCCAGCAGACCAAGAGGGGGCAATCAGCCCCAGCATTTT

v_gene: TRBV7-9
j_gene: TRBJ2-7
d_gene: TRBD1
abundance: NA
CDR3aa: CASSLTGTGPYEQYF
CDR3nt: TGTGCCAGCAGCCTAACCGGGACAGGGCCCTACGAGCAGTACTTC

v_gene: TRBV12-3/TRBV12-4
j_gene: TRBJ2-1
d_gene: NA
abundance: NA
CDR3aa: CASSPVSGPYNEQFF
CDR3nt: TGTGCCAGCAGTCCTGTCAGCGGACCCTACAATGAGCAGTTCTTC

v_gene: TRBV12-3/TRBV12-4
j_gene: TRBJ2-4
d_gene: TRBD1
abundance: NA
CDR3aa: CASSSRRTGGIAKNIQYF
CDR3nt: TGTGCCAGCAGTTCCCGAAGAACAGGGGGGATAGCCAAAAACATTCAGTACTTC

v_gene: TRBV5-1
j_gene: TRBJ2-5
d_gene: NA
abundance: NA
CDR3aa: CASSIEGWRKETQYF
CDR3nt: TGCGCCAGCAGCATAGAAGGGTGGCGAAAAGAGACCCAGTACTTC

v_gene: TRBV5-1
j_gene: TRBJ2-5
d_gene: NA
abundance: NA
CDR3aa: CASSQQRGVGSYKQYF
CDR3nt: TGCGCCAGCAGCCAACAAAGGGGGGTAGGGTCCTACAAGCAGTACTTC

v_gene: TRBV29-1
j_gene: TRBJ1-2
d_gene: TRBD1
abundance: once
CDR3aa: CSVEDHPVPGQGNITF
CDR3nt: TGCAGCGTTGAAGATCATCCTGTGCCGGGACAGGGAAATATCACCTTC

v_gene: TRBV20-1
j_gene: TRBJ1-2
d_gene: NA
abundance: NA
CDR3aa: CSARAADYGYTF
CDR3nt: TGCAGTGCTAGAGCGGCAGATTATGGCTACACCTTC

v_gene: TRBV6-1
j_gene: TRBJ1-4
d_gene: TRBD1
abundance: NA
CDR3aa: CASSLLGQVSWKLFF
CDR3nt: TGTGCCAGCAGTCTCCTAGGACAGGTATCGTGGAAACTGTTTTTT

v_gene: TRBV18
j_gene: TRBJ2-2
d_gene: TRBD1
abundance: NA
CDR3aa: CASSRDRGASTGELFF
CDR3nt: TGTGCCAGCTCACGGGACAGGGGCGCCTCCACCGGGGAGCTGTTTTTT

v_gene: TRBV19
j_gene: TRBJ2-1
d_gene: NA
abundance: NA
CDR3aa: CASKSVGDDSYNEQFF
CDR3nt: TGTGCCAGTAAGTCAGTAGGGGATGACTCCTACAATGAGCAGTTCTTC

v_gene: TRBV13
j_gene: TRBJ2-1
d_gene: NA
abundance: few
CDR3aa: CASRGWGSYNEQFF
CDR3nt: TGTGCCAGCAGGGGGTGGGGCTCCTACAATGAGCAGTTCTTC

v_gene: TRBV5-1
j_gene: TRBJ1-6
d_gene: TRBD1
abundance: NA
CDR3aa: CASSSTGASDSPLHF
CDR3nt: TGCGCCAGCAGCTCGACAGGGGCCTCTGATTCACCCCTCCACTTT

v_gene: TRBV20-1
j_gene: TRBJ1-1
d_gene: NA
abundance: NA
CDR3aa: CSARGMMTEAFF
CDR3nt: TGCAGTGCTCGCGGGATGATGACTGAAGCCTTCTTT

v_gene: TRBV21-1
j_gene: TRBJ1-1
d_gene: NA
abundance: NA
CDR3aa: CASSKGGQGARGAFF
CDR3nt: TGTGCCAGCAGCAAAGGTGGACAGGGGGCTCGTGGGGCTTTCTTT

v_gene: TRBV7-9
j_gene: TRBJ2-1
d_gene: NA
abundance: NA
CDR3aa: CASSFKTPGLNNEQFF
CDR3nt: TGTGCCAGCAGCTTTAAGACCCCCGGGTTAAACAATGAGCAGTTCTTC

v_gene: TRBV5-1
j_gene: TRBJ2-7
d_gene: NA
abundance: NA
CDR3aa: CASSLVGGGAWGYEQYF
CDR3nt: TGCGCCAGCAGCTTGGTAGGTGGGGGGGCCTGGGGCTACGAGCAGTACTTC

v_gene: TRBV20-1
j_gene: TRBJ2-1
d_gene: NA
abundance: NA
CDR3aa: CSARSGSDAVEQFF
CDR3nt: TGCAGTGCTAGGTCAGGGTCGGACGCGGTTGAGCAGTTCTTC

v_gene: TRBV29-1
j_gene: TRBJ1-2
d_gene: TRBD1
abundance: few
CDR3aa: CSCHDRDRATGVYGYTF
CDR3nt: TGCAGCTGCCACGACCGGGACAGGGCCACGGGGGTCTATGGCTACACCTTC

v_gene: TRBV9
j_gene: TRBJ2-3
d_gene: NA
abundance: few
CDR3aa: CASSSGPRGDTQYF
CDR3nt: TGTGCCAGCAGCAGCGGGCCGAGAGGGGATACGCAGTATTTT

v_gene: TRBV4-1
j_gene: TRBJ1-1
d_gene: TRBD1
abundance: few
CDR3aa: CASSKPTGTEAFF
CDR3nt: TGCGCCAGCAGCAAACCGACAGGGACTGAAGCTTTCTTT

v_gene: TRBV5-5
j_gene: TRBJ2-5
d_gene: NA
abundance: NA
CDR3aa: CASSLFPGAKETQYF
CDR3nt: TGTGCCAGCAGCTTGTTTCCGGGGGCCAAAGAGACCCAGTACTTC

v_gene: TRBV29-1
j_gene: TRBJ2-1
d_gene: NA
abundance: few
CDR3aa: CSVVRTGYNEQFF
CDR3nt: TGCAGCGTTGTCCGGACGGGATACAATGAGCAGTTCTTC

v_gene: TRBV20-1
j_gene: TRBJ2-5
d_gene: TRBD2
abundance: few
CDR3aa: CSASQSGGALETQYF
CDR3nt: TGCAGTGCTAGCCAGAGCGGGGGGGCCTTGGAGACCCAGTACTTC

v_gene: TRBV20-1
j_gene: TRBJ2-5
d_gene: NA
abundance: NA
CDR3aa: CSARAPPTQYF
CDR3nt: TGCAGTGCTAGGGCCCCTCCGACCCAGTACTTC

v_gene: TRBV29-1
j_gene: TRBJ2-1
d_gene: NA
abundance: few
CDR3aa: CSVERPGYEQFF
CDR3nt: TGCAGCGTTGAGAGGCCCGGCTATGAGCAGTTCTTC

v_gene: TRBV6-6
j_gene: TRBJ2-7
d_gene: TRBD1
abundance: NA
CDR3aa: CASSPVGQGWGEQYF
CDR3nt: TGTGCCAGCAGTCCCGTGGGACAGGGTTGGGGCGAGCAGTACTTC

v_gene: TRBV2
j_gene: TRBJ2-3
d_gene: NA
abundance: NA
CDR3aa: CASSASGAHRTDTQYF
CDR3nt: TGTGCCAGCAGTGCATCAGGGGCGCACCGCACAGACACGCAGTATTTT

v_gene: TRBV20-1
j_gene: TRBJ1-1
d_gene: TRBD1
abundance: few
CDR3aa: CSAPRGHGSNTEAFF
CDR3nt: TGCAGTGCCCCCAGGGGGCATGGGTCGAACACTGAAGCTTTCTTT